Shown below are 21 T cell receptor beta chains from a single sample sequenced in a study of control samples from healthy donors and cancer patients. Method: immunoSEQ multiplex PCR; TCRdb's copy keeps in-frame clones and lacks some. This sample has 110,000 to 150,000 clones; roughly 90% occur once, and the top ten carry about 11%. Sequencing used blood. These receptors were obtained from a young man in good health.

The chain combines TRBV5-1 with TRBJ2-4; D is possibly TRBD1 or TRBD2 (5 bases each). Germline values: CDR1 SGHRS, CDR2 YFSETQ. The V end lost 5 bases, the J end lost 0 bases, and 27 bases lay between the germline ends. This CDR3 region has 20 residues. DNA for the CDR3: TGCGCCAGCAGGATGGAAGGGGTTCCAATGAGGGGTTTAGCCAAAAACATTCAGTACTTC. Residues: CASRMEGVPMRGLAKNIQYF. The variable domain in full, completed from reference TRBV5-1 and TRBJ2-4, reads KAGVTQTPRYLIKTRGQQVTLSCSPISGHRSVSWYQQTPGQGLQFLFEYFSETQRNKGNFPGRFSGRQFSNSRSEMNVSTLELGDSALYLCASRMEGVPMRGLAKNIQYFGAGTRLSVL.

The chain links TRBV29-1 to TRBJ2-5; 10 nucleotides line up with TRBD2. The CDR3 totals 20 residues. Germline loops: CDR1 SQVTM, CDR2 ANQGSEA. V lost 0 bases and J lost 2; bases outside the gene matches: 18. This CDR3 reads CSVEDLWVSSGRVDQETQYF. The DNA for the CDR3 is TGCAGCGTTGAAGATTTGTGGGTGTCTAGCGGGAGAGTAGATCAAGAGACCCAGTACTTC.

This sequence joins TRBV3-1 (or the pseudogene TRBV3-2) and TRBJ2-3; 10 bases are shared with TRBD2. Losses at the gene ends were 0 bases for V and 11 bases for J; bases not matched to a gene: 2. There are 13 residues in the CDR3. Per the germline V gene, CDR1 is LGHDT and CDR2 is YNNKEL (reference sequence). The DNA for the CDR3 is TGTGCCAGCAGCCAAGAATCTAGCGGGAGGCAGTATTTT. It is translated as CASSQESSGRQYF.

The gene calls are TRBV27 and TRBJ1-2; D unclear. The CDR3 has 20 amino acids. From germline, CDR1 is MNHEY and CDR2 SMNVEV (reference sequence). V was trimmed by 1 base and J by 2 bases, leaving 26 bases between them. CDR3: CASSLFGFPFTGRTNYGYTF. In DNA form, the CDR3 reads TGTGCCAGCAGTTTATTTGGATTTCCGTTTACGGGTCGCACGAACTATGGCTACACCTTC.

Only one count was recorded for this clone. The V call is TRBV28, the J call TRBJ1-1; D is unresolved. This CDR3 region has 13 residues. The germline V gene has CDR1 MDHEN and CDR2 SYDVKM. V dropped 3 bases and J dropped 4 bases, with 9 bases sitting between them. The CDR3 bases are TGTGCCAGCAGTTTGGGCAGTTTCACTGAAGCTTTCTTT. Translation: CASSLGSFTEAFF.

Written as DNA, the CDR3 is TGCAGTGCTAGTTCATGGCAGGGGGTGCGAGAGACCCAGTACTTC. It yields the protein CSASSWQGVRETQYF. The rearrangement joins TRBV20-1 to TRBJ2-5; 7 bases are a match to TRBD1. V dropped 3 bases and J dropped 4; count of bases not matched to a gene: 11. The germline CDR1 and CDR2 sequences are DFQATT and SNEGSKA (reference sequence). This CDR3 region has 15 residues.

The CDR3 sequence is CASSPTGEGNEQYF. As DNA, the CDR3 is TGTGCCAGCAGCCCGACAGGGGAGGGGAACGAGCAGTACTTC. The chain recombines TRBV6-4 with TRBJ2-7, with D perhaps TRBD1 (8 bases). The germline V and J ends were trimmed by 6 bases and 5 bases, with 17 bases remaining between them. The CDR3 has 14 residues. Germline assignment: CDR1 MRHNA and CDR2 SNTAGT.

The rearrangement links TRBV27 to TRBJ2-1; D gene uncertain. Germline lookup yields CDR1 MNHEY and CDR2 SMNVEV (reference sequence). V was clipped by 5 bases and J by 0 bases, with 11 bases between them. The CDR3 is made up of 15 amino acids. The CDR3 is CASSIIPSSYNEQFF. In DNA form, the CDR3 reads TGTGCCAGCAGTATTATTCCGAGCTCCTACAATGAGCAGTTCTTC.

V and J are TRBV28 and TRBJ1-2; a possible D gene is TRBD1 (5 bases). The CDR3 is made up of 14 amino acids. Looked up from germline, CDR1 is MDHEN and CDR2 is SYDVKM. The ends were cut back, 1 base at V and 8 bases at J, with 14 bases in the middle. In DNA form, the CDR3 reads TGTGCCAGCAGTTTATTAATAGGGGCTGAGGGCTACACCTTC. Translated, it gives CASSLLIGAEGYTF.

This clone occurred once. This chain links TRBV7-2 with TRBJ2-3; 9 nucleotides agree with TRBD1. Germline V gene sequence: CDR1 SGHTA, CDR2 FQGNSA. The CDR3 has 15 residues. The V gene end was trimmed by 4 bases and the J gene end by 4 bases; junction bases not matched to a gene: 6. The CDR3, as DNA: TGTGCCAGCAGCTCACAGGGGGCGCGGCCAGATACGCAGTATTTT. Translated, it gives CASSSQGARPDTQYF.

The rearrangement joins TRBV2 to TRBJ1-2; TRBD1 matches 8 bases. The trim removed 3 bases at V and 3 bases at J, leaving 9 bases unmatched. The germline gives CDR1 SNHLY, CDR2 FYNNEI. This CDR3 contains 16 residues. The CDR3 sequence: CASSDLRRGRDYGYTF. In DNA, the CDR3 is TGTGCCAGCAGTGATTTACGCAGGGGGCGCGACTATGGCTACACCTTC.

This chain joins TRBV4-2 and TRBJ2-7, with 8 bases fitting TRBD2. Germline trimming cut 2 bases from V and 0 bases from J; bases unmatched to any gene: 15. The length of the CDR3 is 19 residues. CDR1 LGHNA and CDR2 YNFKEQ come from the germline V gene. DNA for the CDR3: TGTGCCAGCAGCCAATTCCTGAGGGGTCGGCGGGAGGACTCCTACGAGCAGTACTTC. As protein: CASSQFLRGRREDSYEQYF.

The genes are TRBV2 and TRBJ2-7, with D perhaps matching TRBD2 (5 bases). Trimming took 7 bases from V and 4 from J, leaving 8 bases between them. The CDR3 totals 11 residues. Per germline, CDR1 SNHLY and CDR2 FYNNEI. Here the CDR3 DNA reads TGTGCCAGCACGCTAGCTTACGAGCAGTACTTC. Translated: CASTLAYEQYF.

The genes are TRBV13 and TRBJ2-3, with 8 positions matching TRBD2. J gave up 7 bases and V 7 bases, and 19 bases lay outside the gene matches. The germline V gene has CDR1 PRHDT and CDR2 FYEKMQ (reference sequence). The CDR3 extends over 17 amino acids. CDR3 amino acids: CASNKASGWSGDNTQYF. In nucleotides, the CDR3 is TGTGCCAGCAACAAGGCTAGCGGGTGGTCGGGTGATAATACGCAGTATTTT.

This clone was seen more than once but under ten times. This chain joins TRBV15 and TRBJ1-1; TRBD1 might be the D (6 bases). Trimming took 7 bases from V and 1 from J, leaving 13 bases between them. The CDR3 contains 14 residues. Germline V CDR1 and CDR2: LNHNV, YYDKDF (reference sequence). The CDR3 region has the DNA TGTGCCACCACGGAGGGGGGCCAGAACACTGAAGCTTTCTTT. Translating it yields CATTEGGQNTEAFF.

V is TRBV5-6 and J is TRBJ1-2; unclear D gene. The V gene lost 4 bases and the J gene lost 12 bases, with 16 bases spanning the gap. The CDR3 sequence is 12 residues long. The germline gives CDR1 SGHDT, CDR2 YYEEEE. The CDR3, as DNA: TGTGCCAGCAGCCAGGATCATAGTTTGGACACCTTC. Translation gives CASSQDHSLDTF. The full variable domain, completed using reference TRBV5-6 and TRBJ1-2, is DAGVTQSPTHLIKTRGQQVTLRCSPKSGHDTVSWYQQALGQGPQFIFQYYEEEERQRGNFPDRFSGHQFPNYSSELNVNALLLGDSALYLCASSQDHSLDTFGSGTRLTVV.

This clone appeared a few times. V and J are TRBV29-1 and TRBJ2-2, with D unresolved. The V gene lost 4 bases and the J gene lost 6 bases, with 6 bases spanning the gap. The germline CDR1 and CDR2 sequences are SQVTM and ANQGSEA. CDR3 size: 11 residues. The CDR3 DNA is TGCAGCGTTGGGGTCGCCGGGGAGCTGTTTTTT. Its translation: CSVGVAGELFF.

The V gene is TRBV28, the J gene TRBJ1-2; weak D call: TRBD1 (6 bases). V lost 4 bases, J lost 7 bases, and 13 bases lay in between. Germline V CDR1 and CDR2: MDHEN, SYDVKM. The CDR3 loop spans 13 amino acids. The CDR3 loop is CASSSPQGGGYTF. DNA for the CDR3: TGTGCCAGCAGTTCTCCCCAAGGGGGTGGCTACACCTTC.

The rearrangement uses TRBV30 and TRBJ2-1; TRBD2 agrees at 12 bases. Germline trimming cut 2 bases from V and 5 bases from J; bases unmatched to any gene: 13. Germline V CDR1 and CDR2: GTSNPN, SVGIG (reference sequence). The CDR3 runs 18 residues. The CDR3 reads CAWSRGTSGWSGNNEQFF. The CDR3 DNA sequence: TGTGCCTGGAGTAGGGGGACTAGCGGGTGGTCGGGTAACAATGAGCAGTTCTTC.

CDR3 in DNA: TGTGCCAGTACCGAGCAGGTTAATTCACCCCTCCACTTT. It yields the protein CASTEQVNSPLHF. The rearrangement links TRBV19 to TRBJ1-6; no clear D. Trimming stripped 7 bases from V and 6 bases from J, with 10 bases between. The CDR3 spans 13 residues. Germline V gene data show CDR1 as LNHDA and CDR2 as SQIVND (reference sequence).

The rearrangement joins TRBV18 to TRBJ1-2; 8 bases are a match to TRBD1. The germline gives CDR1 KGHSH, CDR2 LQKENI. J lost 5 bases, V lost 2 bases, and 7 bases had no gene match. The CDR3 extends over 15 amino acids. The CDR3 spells CASSPGTGIVYGYTF. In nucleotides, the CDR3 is TGTGCCAGCTCACCAGGGACAGGAATAGTTTATGGCTACACCTTC.